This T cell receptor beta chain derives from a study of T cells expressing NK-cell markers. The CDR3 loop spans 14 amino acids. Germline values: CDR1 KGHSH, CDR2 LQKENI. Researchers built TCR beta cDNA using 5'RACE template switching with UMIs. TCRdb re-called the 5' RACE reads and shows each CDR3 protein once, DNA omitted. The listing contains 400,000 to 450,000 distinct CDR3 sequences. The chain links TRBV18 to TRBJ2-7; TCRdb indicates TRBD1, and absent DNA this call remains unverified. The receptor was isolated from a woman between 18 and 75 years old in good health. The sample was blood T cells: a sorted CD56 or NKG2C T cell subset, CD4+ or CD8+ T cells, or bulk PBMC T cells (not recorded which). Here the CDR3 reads CASSPGAPSYEQYF.